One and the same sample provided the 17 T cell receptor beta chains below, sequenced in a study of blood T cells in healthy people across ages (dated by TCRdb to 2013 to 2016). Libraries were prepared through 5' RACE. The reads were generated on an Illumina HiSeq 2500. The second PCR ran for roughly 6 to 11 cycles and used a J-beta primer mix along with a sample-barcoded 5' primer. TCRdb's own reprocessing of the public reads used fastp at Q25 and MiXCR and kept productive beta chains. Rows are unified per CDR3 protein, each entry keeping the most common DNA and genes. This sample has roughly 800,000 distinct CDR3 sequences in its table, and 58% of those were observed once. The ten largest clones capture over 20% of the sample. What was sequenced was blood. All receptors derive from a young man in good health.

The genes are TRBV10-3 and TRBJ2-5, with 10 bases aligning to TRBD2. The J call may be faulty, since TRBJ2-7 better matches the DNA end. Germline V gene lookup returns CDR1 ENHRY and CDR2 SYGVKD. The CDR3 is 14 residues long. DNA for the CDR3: TGTGCCATCAGTGGGGGACTAGCGTTTGGCGAGCAGTACTTC. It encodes CAISGGLAFGEQYF.

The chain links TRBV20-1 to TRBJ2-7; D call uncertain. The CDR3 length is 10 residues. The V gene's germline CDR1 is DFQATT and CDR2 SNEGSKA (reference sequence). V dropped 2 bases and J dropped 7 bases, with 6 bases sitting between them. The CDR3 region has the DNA TGCAGTGCTAGAAGAGGAGAGCAGTACTTC. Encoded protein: CSARRGEQYF.

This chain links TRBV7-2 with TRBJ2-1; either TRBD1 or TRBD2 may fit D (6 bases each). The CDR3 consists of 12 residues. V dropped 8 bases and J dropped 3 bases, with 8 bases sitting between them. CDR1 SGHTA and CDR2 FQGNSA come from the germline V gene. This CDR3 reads CASGGGYNEQFF. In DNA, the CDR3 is TGTGCCAGCGGAGGGGGCTACAATGAGCAGTTCTTC.

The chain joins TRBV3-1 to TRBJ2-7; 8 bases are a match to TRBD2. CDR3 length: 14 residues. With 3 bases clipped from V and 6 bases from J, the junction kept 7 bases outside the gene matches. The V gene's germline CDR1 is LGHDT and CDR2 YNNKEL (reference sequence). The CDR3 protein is CASSQAPGGTEQYF. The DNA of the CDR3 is TGTGCCAGCAGCCAGGCCCCGGGGGGGACCGAGCAGTACTTC.

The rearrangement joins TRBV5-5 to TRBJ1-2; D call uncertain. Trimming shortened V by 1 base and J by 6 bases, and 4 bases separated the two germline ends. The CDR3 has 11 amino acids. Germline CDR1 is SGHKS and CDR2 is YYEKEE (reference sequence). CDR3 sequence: CASSLSDGYTF. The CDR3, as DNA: TGTGCCAGCAGCTTGAGCGATGGCTACACCTTC. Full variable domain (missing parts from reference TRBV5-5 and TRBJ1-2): DAGVTQSPTHLIKTRGQQVTLRCSPISGHKSVSWYQQVLGQGPQFIFQYYEKEERGRGNFPDRFSARQFPNYSSELNVNALLLGDSALYLCASSLSDGYTFGSGTRLTVV.

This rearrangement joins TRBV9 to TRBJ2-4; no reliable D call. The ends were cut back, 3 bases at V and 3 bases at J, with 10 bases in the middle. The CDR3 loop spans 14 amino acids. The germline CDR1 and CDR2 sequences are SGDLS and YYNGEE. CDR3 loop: CASSEATGKNIQYF. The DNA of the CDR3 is TGTGCCAGCAGCGAAGCAACGGGCAAAAACATTCAGTACTTC.

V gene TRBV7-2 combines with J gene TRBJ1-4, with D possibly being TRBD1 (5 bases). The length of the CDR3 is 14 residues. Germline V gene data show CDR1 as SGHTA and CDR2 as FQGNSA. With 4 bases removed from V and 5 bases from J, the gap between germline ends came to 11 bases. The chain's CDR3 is CASSSGGRNEKLFF. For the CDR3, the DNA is TGTGCCAGCAGCTCCGGGGGTCGAAATGAAAAACTGTTTTTT.

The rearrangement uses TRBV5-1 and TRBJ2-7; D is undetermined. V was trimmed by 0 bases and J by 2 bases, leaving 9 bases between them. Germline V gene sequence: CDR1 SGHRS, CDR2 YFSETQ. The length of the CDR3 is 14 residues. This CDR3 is CASSLAVGTYEQYF. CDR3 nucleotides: TGCGCCAGCAGCTTGGCGGTTGGAACCTACGAGCAGTACTTC.

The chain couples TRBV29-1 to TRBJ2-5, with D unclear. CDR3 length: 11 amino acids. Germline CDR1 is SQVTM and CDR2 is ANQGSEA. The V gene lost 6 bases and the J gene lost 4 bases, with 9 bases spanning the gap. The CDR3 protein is CSVGSPETQYF. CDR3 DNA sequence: TGCAGCGTGGGATCCCCAGAGACCCAGTACTTC.

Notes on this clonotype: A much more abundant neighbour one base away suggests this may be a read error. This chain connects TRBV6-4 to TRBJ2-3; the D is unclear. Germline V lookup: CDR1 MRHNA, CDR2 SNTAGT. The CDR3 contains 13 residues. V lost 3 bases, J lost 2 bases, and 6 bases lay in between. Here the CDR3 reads CASSESPTDTQYF. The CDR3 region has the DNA TGTGCCAGCAGTGAATCCCCCACAGATACGCAGTATTTT.

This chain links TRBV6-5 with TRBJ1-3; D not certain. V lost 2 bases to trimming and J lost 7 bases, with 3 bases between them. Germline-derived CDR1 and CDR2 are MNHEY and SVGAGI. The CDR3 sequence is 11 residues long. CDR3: CASSYANTIYF. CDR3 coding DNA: TGTGCCAGCAGTTACGCGAACACCATATATTTT.

As DNA, the CDR3 is TGCAGCGTTGGGGGGGGCCCAGAGACCCAGTACTTC. Its translation is CSVGGGPETQYF. The chain couples TRBV29-1 to TRBJ2-5, with D perhaps matching TRBD2 (7 bases). The CDR3 totals 12 residues. With 4 bases removed from V and 4 bases from J, the gap between germline ends came to 10 bases. The germline CDR1 and CDR2 sequences are SQVTM and ANQGSEA.

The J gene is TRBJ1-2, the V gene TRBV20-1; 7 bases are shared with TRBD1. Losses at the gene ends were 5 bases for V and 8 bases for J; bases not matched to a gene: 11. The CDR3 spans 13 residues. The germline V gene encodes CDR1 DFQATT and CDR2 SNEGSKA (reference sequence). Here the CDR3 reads CSAGYRGTGGYTF. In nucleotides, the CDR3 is TGCAGTGCTGGTTACAGGGGTACTGGCGGCTACACCTTC.

CDR3 coding DNA: TGCAGTGCTCTTATTTCTGGCGTTTTAGAGACCCAGTACTTC. Protein: CSALISGVLETQYF. The V and J genes are TRBV20-1 and TRBJ2-5; D not certain. CDR1 and CDR2 (germline): DFQATT, SNEGSKA (reference sequence). Trimming shortened V by 5 bases and J by 4 bases, and 17 bases separated the two germline ends. This CDR3 region has 14 residues.

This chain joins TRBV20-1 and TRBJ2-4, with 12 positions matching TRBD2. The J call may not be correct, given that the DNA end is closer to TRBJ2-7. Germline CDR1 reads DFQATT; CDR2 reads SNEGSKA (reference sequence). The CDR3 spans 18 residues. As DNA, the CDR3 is TGCAGTGCCCCTTCCGGAATACTAGCGGGAGGACCTCTCTCCGAGCAGTACTTC. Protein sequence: CSAPSGILAGGPLSEQYF.

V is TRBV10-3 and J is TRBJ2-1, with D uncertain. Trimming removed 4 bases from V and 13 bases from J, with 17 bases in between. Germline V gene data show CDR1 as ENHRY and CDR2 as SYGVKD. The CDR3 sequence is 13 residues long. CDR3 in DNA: TGTGCCATCAGTGCGGGTCGGGCCGCAGGTCAGTTCTTC. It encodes CAISAGRAAGQFF.

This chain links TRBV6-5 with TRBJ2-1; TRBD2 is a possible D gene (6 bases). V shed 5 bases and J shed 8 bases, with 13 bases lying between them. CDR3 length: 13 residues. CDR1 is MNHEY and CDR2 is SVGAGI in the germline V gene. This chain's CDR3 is CASSTTSPYEQFF. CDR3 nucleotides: TGTGCCAGCAGTACCACTAGCCCTTATGAGCAGTTCTTC.